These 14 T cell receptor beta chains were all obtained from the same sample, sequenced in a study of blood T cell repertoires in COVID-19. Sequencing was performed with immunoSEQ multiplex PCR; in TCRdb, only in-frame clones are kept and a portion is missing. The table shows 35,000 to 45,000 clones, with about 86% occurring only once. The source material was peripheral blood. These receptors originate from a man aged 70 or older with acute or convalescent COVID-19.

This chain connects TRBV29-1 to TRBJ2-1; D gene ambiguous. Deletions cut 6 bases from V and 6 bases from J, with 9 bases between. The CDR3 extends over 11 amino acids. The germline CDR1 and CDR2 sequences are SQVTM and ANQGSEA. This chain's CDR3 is CSVRTGNEQFF. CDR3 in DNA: TGCAGCGTCCGTACGGGCAATGAGCAGTTCTTC.

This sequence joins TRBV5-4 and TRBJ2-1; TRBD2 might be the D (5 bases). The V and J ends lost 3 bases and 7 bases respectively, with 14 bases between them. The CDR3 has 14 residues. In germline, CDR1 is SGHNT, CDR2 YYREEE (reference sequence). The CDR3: CASSYTEGWNEQFF. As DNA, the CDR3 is TGTGCCAGCAGCTACACAGAGGGTTGGAATGAGCAGTTCTTC.

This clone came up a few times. The CDR3 bases are TGCGCCAGCAGCCAGGACAGACAGAACACTGAAGCTTTCTTT. Translated: CASSQDRQNTEAFF. The chain uses TRBV5-1 and TRBJ1-1; a possible D gene is TRBD1 (6 bases). There are 14 residues in the CDR3. Germline CDR1 SGHRS, CDR2 YFSETQ. V was clipped by 4 bases and J by 1 base, with 11 bases between them.

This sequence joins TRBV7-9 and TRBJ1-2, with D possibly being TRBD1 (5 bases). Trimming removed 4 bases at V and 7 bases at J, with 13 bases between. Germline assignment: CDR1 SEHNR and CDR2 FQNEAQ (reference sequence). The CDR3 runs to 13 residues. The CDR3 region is CASSWEGIGGYTF. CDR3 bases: TGTGCCAGCAGCTGGGAGGGGATTGGTGGCTACACCTTC.

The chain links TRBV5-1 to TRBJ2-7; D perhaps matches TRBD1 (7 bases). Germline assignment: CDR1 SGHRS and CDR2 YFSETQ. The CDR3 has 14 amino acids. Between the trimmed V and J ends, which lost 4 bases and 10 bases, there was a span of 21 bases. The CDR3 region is CASSLAGTEEGQYF. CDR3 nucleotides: TGCGCCAGCAGCCTGGCTGGGACAGAGGAGGGACAGTACTTC.

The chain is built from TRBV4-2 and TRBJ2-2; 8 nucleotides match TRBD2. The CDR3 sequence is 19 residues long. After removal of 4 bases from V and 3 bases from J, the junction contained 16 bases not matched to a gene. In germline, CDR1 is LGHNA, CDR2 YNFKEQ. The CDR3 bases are TGTGCCAGCAGCCTAGCCGTGAGCGGGAGAGAGTGGTACACCGGGGAGCTGTTTTTT. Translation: CASSLAVSGREWYTGELFF.

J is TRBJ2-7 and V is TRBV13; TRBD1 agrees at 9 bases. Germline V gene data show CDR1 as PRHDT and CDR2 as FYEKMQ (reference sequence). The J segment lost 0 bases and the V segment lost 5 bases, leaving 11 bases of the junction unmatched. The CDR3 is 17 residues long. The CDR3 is CASSPSRDRATSYEQYF. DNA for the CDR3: TGTGCCAGCAGCCCCTCCCGGGACAGGGCAACCTCCTACGAGCAGTACTTC.

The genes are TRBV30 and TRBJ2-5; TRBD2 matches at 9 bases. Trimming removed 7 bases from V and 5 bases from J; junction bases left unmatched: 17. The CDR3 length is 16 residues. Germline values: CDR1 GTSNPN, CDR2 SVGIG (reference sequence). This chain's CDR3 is CASKGKAGGRGETQYF. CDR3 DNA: TGTGCCTCCAAGGGAAAAGCGGGGGGCCGAGGGGAGACCCAGTACTTC.

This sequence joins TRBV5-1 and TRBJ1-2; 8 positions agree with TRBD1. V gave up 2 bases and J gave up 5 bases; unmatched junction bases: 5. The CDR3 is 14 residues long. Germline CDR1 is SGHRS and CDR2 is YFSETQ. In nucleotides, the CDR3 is TGCGCCAGCAGCTTCGGACAGGGAAGGTATGGCTACACCTTC. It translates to CASSFGQGRYGYTF.

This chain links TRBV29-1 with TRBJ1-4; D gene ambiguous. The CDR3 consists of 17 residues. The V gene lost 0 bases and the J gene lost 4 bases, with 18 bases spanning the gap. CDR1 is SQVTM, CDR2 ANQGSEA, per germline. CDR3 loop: CSVEDRAGSPGNEKLFF. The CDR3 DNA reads TGCAGCGTTGAAGATCGGGCGGGGAGCCCCGGTAATGAAAAACTGTTTTTT.

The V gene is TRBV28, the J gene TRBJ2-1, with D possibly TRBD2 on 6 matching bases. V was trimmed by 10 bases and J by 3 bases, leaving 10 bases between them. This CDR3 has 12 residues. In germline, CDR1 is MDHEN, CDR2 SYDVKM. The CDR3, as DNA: TGTGCCAAAGAGGGACTCTACAATGAGCAGTTCTTC. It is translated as CAKEGLYNEQFF.

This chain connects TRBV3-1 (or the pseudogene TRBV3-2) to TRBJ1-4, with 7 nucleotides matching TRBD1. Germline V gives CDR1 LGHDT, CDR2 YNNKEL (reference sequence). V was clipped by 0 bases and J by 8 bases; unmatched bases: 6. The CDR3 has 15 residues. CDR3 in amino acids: CASSQDNRGWEKLFF. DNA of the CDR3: TGTGCCAGCAGCCAAGACAACAGGGGTTGGGAAAAACTGTTTTTT.

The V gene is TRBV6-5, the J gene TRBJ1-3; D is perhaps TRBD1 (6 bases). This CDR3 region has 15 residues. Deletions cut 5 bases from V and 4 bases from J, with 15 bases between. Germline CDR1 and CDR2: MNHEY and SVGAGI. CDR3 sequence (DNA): TGTGCCAGCAGTAGGACAGCGACACGGGGAAACACCATATATTTT. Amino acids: CASSRTATRGNTIYF.

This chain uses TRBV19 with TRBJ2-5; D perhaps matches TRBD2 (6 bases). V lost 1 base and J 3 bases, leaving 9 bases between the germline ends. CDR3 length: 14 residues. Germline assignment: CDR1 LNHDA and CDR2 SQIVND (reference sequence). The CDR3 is CASSIGRGEETQYF. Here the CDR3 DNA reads TGTGCCAGTAGTATAGGCCGCGGGGAAGAGACCCAGTACTTC.